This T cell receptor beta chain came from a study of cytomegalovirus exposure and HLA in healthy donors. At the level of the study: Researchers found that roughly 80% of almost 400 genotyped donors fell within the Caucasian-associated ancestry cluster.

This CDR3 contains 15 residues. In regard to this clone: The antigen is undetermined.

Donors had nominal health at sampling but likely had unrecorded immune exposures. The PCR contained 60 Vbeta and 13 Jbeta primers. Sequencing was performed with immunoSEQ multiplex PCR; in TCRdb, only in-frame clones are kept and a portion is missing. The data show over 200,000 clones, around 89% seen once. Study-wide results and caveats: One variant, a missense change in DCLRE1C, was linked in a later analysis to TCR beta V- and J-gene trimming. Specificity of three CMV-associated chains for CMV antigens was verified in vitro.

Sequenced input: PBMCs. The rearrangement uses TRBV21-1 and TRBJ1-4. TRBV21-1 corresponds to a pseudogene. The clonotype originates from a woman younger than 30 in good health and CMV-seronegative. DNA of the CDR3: TGTGCCAGCAGCAAAGGGCCCGGGTTTAATGAAAAACTGTTTTTT. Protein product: CASSKGPGFNEKLFF.